One sample yielded the 30 T cell receptor beta chains listed below, sequenced in a study of early T cells in non-severe SARS-CoV-2 infection. TCRdb re-called the 5' RACE reads with MiXCR, one entry per CDR3 protein. The sample consists of 35,000 to 50,000 distinct CDR3 sequences, approximately 7.1% of them appearing once. Specimen: whole blood. These TCRs come from an adult who was a healthcare worker with PCR-confirmed SARS-CoV-2 infection or an uninfected control (not recorded which).

This clonotype showed up many times. The genes are TRBV18 and TRBJ1-1; 8 bases are shared with TRBD1. The length of the CDR3 is 14 residues. The V gene end was trimmed by 5 bases and the J gene end by 2 bases; junction bases not matched to a gene: 4. Germline V gene data show CDR1 as KGHSH and CDR2 as LQKENI. The CDR3 sequence is CASSAGQGNTEAFF. The CDR3 DNA is TGTGCCAGCTCAGCTGGACAGGGTAACACTGAAGCTTTCTTT.

This chain uses TRBV19 with TRBJ1-4, with D uncertain. Between the trimmed V and J ends, which lost 9 bases and 6 bases, there was a span of 14 bases. CDR3 length: 13 amino acids. Germline V gives CDR1 LNHDA, CDR2 SQIVND (reference sequence). CDR3 region: CASVRKVDEKLFF. CDR3 bases: TGTGCCAGCGTCCGTAAGGTCGATGAAAAACTGTTTTTT.

V and J are TRBV2 and TRBJ2-3; 11 bases match TRBD2. Germline CDR1 and CDR2: SNHLY and FYNNEI. This CDR3 has 16 amino acids. V lost 6 bases to trimming and J lost 1 base; unmatched junction nucleotides: 6. The CDR3 DNA reads TGTGCCAGCAGCACACCGGGACTAGCGGGCACAGATACGCAGTATTTT. Translating it yields CASSTPGLAGTDTQYF.

The rearrangement links TRBV20-1 to TRBJ2-3, with TRBD2 matching over 9 bases. The V gene end was trimmed by 3 bases and the J gene end by 1 base; junction bases not matched to a gene: 11. CDR1 is DFQATT and CDR2 is SNEGSKA in the germline V gene (reference sequence). The CDR3 spans 17 residues. The CDR3 protein is CSASGGGAGYGTDTQYF. CDR3 DNA sequence: TGCAGTGCTAGTGGCGGGGGGGCCGGATATGGCACAGATACGCAGTATTTT.

This clonotype has a handful of counts. The chain recombines TRBV6-5 with TRBJ1-3; D remains unclear. Trimming took off 2 bases at V and 4 bases at J, with 9 bases between the two ends. Germline CDR1 and CDR2: MNHEY and SVGAGI. This CDR3 is built from 14 residues. The CDR3 reads CASSYATPGNTIYF. The CDR3 coding sequence is TGTGCCAGCAGTTACGCGACCCCCGGAAACACCATATATTTT.

The chain combines TRBV6-6 with TRBJ1-4; maybe TRBD1 (6 bases). This CDR3 comprises 14 residues. Germline V gene sequence: CDR1 MNHNY, CDR2 SVGAGI (reference sequence). The V and J ends lost 7 bases and 0 bases respectively, with 9 bases between them. CDR3 nucleotide sequence: TGTGCCAGCATCGACAGGTCAACTAATGAAAAACTGTTTTTT. Translating it yields CASIDRSTNEKLFF.

At least ten counts were recorded for this clonotype. This chain links TRBV5-4 with TRBJ2-3; tentative D call: TRBD2 (5 bases). The CDR3 runs to 16 residues. Germline CDR1 is SGHNT and CDR2 is YYREEE (reference sequence). The germline V and J ends were trimmed by 4 bases and 0 bases, with 15 bases remaining between them. The CDR3 loop reads CASSDNRLRSTDTQYF. The CDR3, as DNA: TGTGCCAGCAGCGATAACCGACTACGAAGCACAGATACGCAGTATTTT.

This clonotype was found a few times. The rearrangement joins TRBV5-4 to TRBJ1-1, with 8 bases that match TRBD1. CDR1 is SGHNT, CDR2 YYREEE, per germline (reference sequence). V trimming: 3 bases; J trimming: 4 bases; junction bases outside the gene matches: 8. The CDR3 is 15 amino acids. The CDR3 DNA is TGTGCCAGCAGCTCCCGACAGGGGAGAGGCACTGAAGCTTTCTTT. Protein: CASSSRQGRGTEAFF.

This clonotype was seen only a few times. The J gene is TRBJ1-1, the V gene TRBV27, with D hard to call. The V gene's germline CDR1 is MNHEY and CDR2 SMNVEV (reference sequence). The CDR3 length is 15 residues. Trimming stripped 0 bases from V and 2 bases from J, with 10 bases between. CDR3 sequence (DNA): TGTGCCAGCAGTTTATCGAGCCAGGCAAACACTGAAGCTTTCTTT. Translated, it gives CASSLSSQANTEAFF.

This clonotype occurred a few times. The CDR3 here is CASSLGTDQETQYF. The CDR3 DNA follows: TGCGCCAGCAGCTTAGGGACGGACCAAGAGACCCAGTACTTC. The rearrangement links TRBV5-1 to TRBJ2-5; D assignment may be TRBD1 or TRBD2 (5 bases each). The CDR3 extends over 14 amino acids. Trimming took 2 bases from V and 0 from J, leaving 8 bases between them. Germline assignment: CDR1 SGHRS and CDR2 YFSETQ. Together with reference TRBV5-1 and TRBJ2-5, the CDR3 gives the full variable domain: KAGVTQTPRYLIKTRGQQVTLSCSPISGHRSVSWYQQTPGQGLQFLFEYFSETQRNKGNFPGRFSGRQFSNSRSEMNVSTLELGDSALYLCASSLGTDQETQYFGPGTRLLVL.

J is TRBJ1-2 and V is TRBV29-1, with D perhaps TRBD1 (5 bases). Germline V gives CDR1 SQVTM, CDR2 ANQGSEA. The CDR3 totals 13 residues. Trimming cost V 0 bases and J 4 bases, with 9 bases left between them. CDR3 protein: CSVEDGRGYGYTF. The CDR3 DNA reads as TGCAGCGTTGAAGATGGGAGGGGCTATGGCTACACCTTC. Using reference TRBV29-1 and TRBJ1-2 for the parts outside the CDR3, the full variable domain is SAVISQKPSRDICQRGTSLTIQCQVDSQVTMMFWYRQQPGQSLTLIATANQGSEATYESGFVIDKFPISRPNLTFSTLTVSNMSPEDSSIYLCSVEDGRGYGYTFGSGTRLTVV.

This clonotype was recorded many times. The chain links TRBV12-3 or TRBV12-4 to TRBJ1-2, with TRBD1 as a possible D gene (6 bases). The CDR3 loop spans 14 amino acids. The germline V and J ends were trimmed by 2 bases and 8 bases, with 15 bases remaining between them. CDR3 sequence reads: CASSLYPGDGGYTF. For the CDR3, the DNA is TGTGCCAGCAGTTTATATCCAGGGGATGGAGGCTACACCTTC.

The CDR3 DNA reads TGTGCCAGCAGCCCAGGACAGGGATGGAGCGAAGCTTTCTTT. Protein: CASSPGQGWSEAFF. This chain links TRBV13 with TRBJ1-1; 8 bases align to TRBD1. The CDR3 loop spans 14 amino acids. Germline-derived CDR1 and CDR2 are PRHDT and FYEKMQ (reference sequence). Trimming removed 5 bases from V and 8 bases from J; junction bases left unmatched: 10.

This clonotype was seen only a few times. This chain links TRBV9 with TRBJ1-1, with D unclear. The CDR3 contains 13 residues. Germline assignment: CDR1 SGDLS and CDR2 YYNGEE. Trimming stripped 0 bases from V and 6 bases from J, with 9 bases between. The CDR3 loop is CASSVAPLAEAFF. CDR3 sequence (DNA): TGTGCCAGCAGCGTAGCCCCCCTCGCTGAAGCTTTCTTT.

This clonotype was counted at least ten times. The chain is built from TRBV29-1 and TRBJ1-1; no clear D gene. Per the germline V gene, CDR1 is SQVTM and CDR2 is ANQGSEA. The CDR3 covers 12 residues. Trimming left V 6 bases short and J 0 bases short, with 8 bases between. The CDR3 region has the DNA TGCAGCGTAATTCGGATGAACACTGAAGCTTTCTTT. Encoded protein: CSVIRMNTEAFF. The full variable domain, with the rest looked up from reference TRBV29-1 and TRBJ1-1, is SAVISQKPSRDICQRGTSLTIQCQVDSQVTMMFWYRQQPGQSLTLIATANQGSEATYESGFVIDKFPISRPNLTFSTLTVSNMSPEDSSIYLCSVIRMNTEAFFGQGTRLTVV.

This clonotype was detected ten times or more. The chain recombines TRBV5-1 with TRBJ2-7, with 8 bases lining up with TRBD1. V lost 0 bases, J lost 2 bases, and 4 bases stayed unmatched. The CDR3 covers 15 residues. Germline V lookup: CDR1 SGHRS, CDR2 YFSETQ. CDR3 DNA sequence: TGCGCCAGCAGCTTGGCGGAGGGACAGGCCTACGAGCAGTACTTC. Translating it yields CASSLAEGQAYEQYF. Supplemented by reference TRBV5-1 and TRBJ2-7, the full variable domain reads KAGVTQTPRYLIKTRGQQVTLSCSPISGHRSVSWYQQTPGQGLQFLFEYFSETQRNKGNFPGRFSGRQFSNSRSEMNVSTLELGDSALYLCASSLAEGQAYEQYFGPGTRLTVT.

This clonotype has ten or more counts. V gene TRBV12-3 or TRBV12-4 combines with J gene TRBJ1-5, with 8 bases matching TRBD1. The J segment lost 4 bases and the V segment lost 4 bases, leaving 3 bases of the junction unmatched. This CDR3 is built from 14 residues. CDR3 nucleotide sequence: TGTGCCAGCAGTTCCACAGGGGGGAATCAGCCCCAGCATTTT. This gives the protein CASSSTGGNQPQHF.

Many counts were recorded for this clonotype. This chain links TRBV5-4 with TRBJ2-3; D ambiguous. V was shortened by 6 bases and J by 1 base, with 12 bases between the two germline ends. The CDR3 loop spans 14 amino acids. Germline CDR1 is SGHNT and CDR2 is YYREEE (reference sequence). The CDR3 region has the DNA TGTGCCAGCAACCCGTCCCAAGGCACAGATACGCAGTATTTT. Translated, it gives CASNPSQGTDTQYF.

This clonotype has only a few counts. The chain carries TRBV7-9 and TRBJ2-7; weak D call: TRBD1 (5 bases). The V end was cut by 1 base, the J end by 2 bases, with 12 bases between. This CDR3 is 15 amino acids long. The germline V gene encodes CDR1 SEHNR and CDR2 FQNEAQ (reference sequence). CDR3 in DNA: TGTGCCAGCAGCTTAGTCCAGGGCCTCCCCTACGAGCAGTACTTC. Its translation is CASSLVQGLPYEQYF.

The V gene is TRBV12-2, the J gene TRBJ2-1; the table's D gene call, TRBD1, was not cross checked with the DNA. TRBV12-2 is a pseudogene segment. There are 13 residues in the CDR3. The DNA for the CDR3 is TGTGCAAGTCGCCAACAGGGGAGCGATGAGCAGTTCTTC. Translating it yields CASRQQGSDEQFF.

This clonotype was seen at least ten times. The V gene is TRBV18, the J gene TRBJ2-1; TRBD1 might be the D (5 bases). CDR3 length: 11 residues. V lost 5 bases and J lost 13, with 12 bases in between. The germline V gene encodes CDR1 KGHSH and CDR2 LQKENI. The DNA of the CDR3 is TGTGCCAGCTCATCAGGGTTGGATCAGTTCTTC. Protein: CASSSGLDQFF.

This clonotype was detected many times. In nucleotides, the CDR3 is TGTGCCAGCAGTTTCACCGGGACGGATGCCTACGAGCAGTACTTC. It yields the protein CASSFTGTDAYEQYF. The chain links TRBV12-3 or TRBV12-4 to TRBJ2-7, with D perhaps TRBD1 or TRBD2 (5 bases each). The ends were cut back, 3 bases at V and 2 bases at J, with 14 bases in the middle. The CDR3 covers 15 residues.

This clonotype was seen at least ten times. The J gene is TRBJ2-6, the V gene TRBV5-1; D is undetermined. The CDR3 is 17 residues long. Trimming took 3 bases from V and 0 from J, leaving 13 bases between them. The germline V gene has CDR1 SGHRS and CDR2 YFSETQ. In DNA, the CDR3 is TGCGCCAGCAGCTGGACCTTACCCCCCTCTGGGGCCAACGTCCTGACTTTC. Amino acid sequence: CASSWTLPPSGANVLTF.

The V call is TRBV18, the J call TRBJ2-5; possible D gene TRBD1, 5 bases. The CDR3 runs to 14 residues. V dropped 2 bases and J dropped 4 bases, with 11 bases sitting between them. CDR1 is KGHSH and CDR2 is LQKENI in the germline V gene. In DNA form, the CDR3 reads TGTGCCAGCTCACCAAGCTGGGGCCGAGAGACCCAGTACTTC. Its translation is CASSPSWGRETQYF.

Only a few counts were recorded for this clonotype. This chain joins TRBV2 and TRBJ1-5; D unresolved. V was pared by 7 bases and J by 2 bases, with 6 bases between. The CDR3 sequence is 12 residues long. Germline CDR1 reads SNHLY; CDR2 reads FYNNEI. CDR3 sequence (DNA): TGTGCCAGCACTCCAGGCAATCAGCCCCAGCATTTT. It translates to CASTPGNQPQHF.

The sample holds many counts of this clonotype. This rearrangement joins TRBV7-8 to TRBJ2-1, with 12 bases matching TRBD2. Germline loops: CDR1 SGHVS, CDR2 FQNEAQ. The V segment lost 1 base and the J segment 9 bases; nucleotides outside the gene matches: 7. The CDR3 has 16 amino acids. The CDR3, as DNA: TGTGCCAGCAGCTTAGGGGCCCTAGCGGGGGGGTTTGAGCAGTTCTTC. It translates to CASSLGALAGGFEQFF.

There are many counts of this clonotype. The chain employs TRBV7-9 and TRBJ1-2; D gene ambiguous. Per the germline V gene, CDR1 is SEHNR and CDR2 is FQNEAQ (reference sequence). Trimming left V 5 bases short and J 2 bases short, with 15 bases between. The CDR3 spans 15 residues. The CDR3: CASSRSRAPNYGYTF. CDR3 DNA: TGTGCCAGCAGCCGATCGAGGGCCCCGAACTATGGCTACACCTTC.

The CDR3 protein is CASIKGGGHEKLFF. As DNA, the CDR3 is TGTGCCAGTATTAAAGGTGGAGGGCACGAAAAACTGTTTTTT. The chain has TRBV19 and TRBJ1-4; D uncertain. Germline V gene sequence: CDR1 LNHDA, CDR2 SQIVND (reference sequence). V gave up 7 bases and J gave up 8 bases, with 17 bases separating them. CDR3 length: 14 residues.

This clonotype was picked up a small number of times. The chain uses TRBV7-9 and TRBJ1-1; 7 bases are shared with TRBD1. The V segment lost 2 bases and the J segment 4 bases; nucleotides outside the gene matches: 7. Germline loops: CDR1 SEHNR, CDR2 FQNEAQ (reference sequence). There are 15 residues in the CDR3. The CDR3 DNA sequence: TGTGCCAGCAGCTTATATCAGGGGGTGGGCACTGAAGCTTTCTTT. Translated: CASSLYQGVGTEAFF.

This sequence joins TRBV7-6 and TRBJ2-7; D gene uncertain. Germline CDR1 and CDR2: SGHVS and FNYEAQ. Trimming took 2 bases from V and 0 from J, leaving 8 bases between them. The CDR3 consists of 14 residues. This chain's CDR3 is CASSLSSDSYEQYF. CDR3 DNA: TGTGCCAGCAGCTTATCAAGCGACTCCTACGAGCAGTACTTC.